Reported below is one T cell receptor beta chain. Its binding antigen is unknown. Per-nucleotide qualities are absent, and no much larger clonotype sits a single base away. This specimen belongs to a study of cytomegalovirus exposure and HLA in healthy donors (dated by TCRdb to about 2017). In terms of the full investigation: In an earlier analysis of under 600 of the donors, approximately 300 Gb of sequence data and 90 million to 120 million unique TCR beta sequences from approximately 180 million T cells were reported. The aim of the study was to test whether cataloging public T cell receptors could identify signatures of past pathogen exposure. A later analysis re-analyzed previously published TCR beta repertoires from 660 or so donors and added high-resolution HLA genotyping to study TCR occurrence patterns. On average, roughly 240,000 unique TCR beta nucleotide sequences were sequenced per donor among fewer than 500 genotyped donors of the cohort, with roughly 20% of those sequences being non-productive. Class I and class II HLA loci were covered by the typing at four-digit resolution. In the later analysis, no new phenotypic data were used to find candidate immune exposures; instead, reliance was placed on TCR beta sequences and their occurrence across donors. The genetic ancestry cluster associated with self-reported Caucasian donors included around 76% of the 300 to 450 genotyped donors. Because of strong linkage in the cohort, roughly five DR-DQ haplotypes were treated as single units for association and clustering. Typing coverage differed by locus: A, B, C, DRB1 and DQB1 were typed in about 629-640 donors, DQA1 in about 560, DPA1 in 600 to 610, and DPB1 in just under 490. A later genetic analysis took genome-wide SNP genotypes for about three fifths of the 666 donors and used that subset as a discovery cohort. Donor age, sex, ethnicity and CMV serostatus were collected together with the repertoire data. An earlier analysis of roughly 580 of the donors used high-throughput TCR beta sequencing to judge whether each TCR beta V gene segment behaved as functional or pseudogenic. Along with the 666-subject first cohort, a separate validation cohort of over 90 different subjects was used. High-throughput TCR immunosequencing, statistical association of individual TCRs with disease status, and machine learning were combined to predict cytomegalovirus infection status. About 280 gigabases of sequencing data and around 87 million unique TCR sequences were included in an early release covering 500 to 750 HLA-typed donors. All discovery cohort repertoires had been generated on a single sequencing platform. The study profiled the T cell repertoires of around 700 subjects by immunosequencing and related them to cytomegalovirus serostatus. Overall study results and their limits: A later analysis found that HLA-associated TCR beta chains were more clonally expanded and had lower generation probabilities than equally common non-associated chains. Some IMGT-functional V segments, including TRBV6-2 and TRBV6-3, could not be told apart with the 87-base-pair reads, so those segments were excluded. A later analysis found that TCR association rates varied across HLA loci, with DRB1 alleles showing the most associated TCRs and HLA-C alleles the fewest. It was suggested by the authors that the approach could potentially be generalized to other disease states and immunological phenotypes. In an earlier analysis of 587 of the donors, most TCR beta V segments appeared in productive rearrangements about 90% or about 30% of the time, broadly matching IMGT annotations. A further reported finding was that TCR beta sequences accurately predicted the HLA-A and HLA-B alleles for most subjects in the first cohort. Several of the top co-occurrence clusters appeared to be linked to parvovirus B19, influenza, CMV and Epstein-Barr virus, according to a later analysis. Because some donors lacked HLA typing at each locus, the association tests relied only on the typed subset. Because counts were too low, about 18 rarely observed V segments, including chromosome 9 orphons, were excluded from the earlier analysis of a few hundred of the donors. Most TCR sequences were observed very rarely across donors, whereas some public TCRs were present in many individuals. According to a later genetic analysis, donors in an Asian-associated ancestry cluster had fewer N-insertions in productive TCRs than the approximately 650-donor mean. A total of 150 or so TCR beta chains were listed by the study as associated with cytomegalovirus. This cohort had only TCR beta chains sequenced, and the lack of alpha or paired-chain data limited which features could be detected. Roughly uniform sequencing depth across donors was assumed in presence/absence analyses, although this assumption may not hold. At a false discovery rate of 0.05, a later analysis linked 16,000 or so TCR beta sequences to specific HLA alleles. A later genetic analysis associated a missense DCLRE1C variant with V-gene and J-gene trimming of TCR beta chains, and an independent cohort replicated the association. A few of the identified cytomegalovirus-associated TCR beta chains were confirmed in vitro to be specific for cytomegalovirus antigens. CMV serostatus was the only immune exposure information available for the cohort. A cluster of highly shared sequence variants was judged likely to represent a technical artifact of the sequencing pipeline. The classifier was reported to diagnose cytomegalovirus status with high specificity and sensitivity in both the original and validation cohorts. When HLA alleles, especially DR and DQ, strongly co-occurred, attributing TCR associations to individual alleles was difficult. Linkage disequilibrium might explain the correlated functional status among segregating V segments, but an unknown experimental factor could not be ruled out. A later analysis found that most CMV-associated TCR beta chains appeared HLA-restricted, with HLA associations seemingly driven largely by CMV exposure.

To prepare the library, the immunoSEQ multiplex PCR assay was applied. The multiplex PCR relied on a mix of 60 forward primers for TCR Vbeta segments and 13 reverse primers for TCR Jbeta segments. Amplification of the CDR3 region of rearranged TCR beta genes was performed with a multiplex PCR assay on genomic DNA. The Illumina HiSeq System was used to sequence the amplified TCR beta libraries as 87-base-pair reads. The paper's data handling went like this. In a later analysis, some 80 million unique TCR beta chains were counted across the roughly 610 repertoires, and approximately 9.9 million of these chains were shared by at least two donors. To remove PCR and sequencing errors, raw reads were error-corrected and collapsed into unique sequences using a nearest-neighbor algorithm that merged closely related sequences. To assign V, D and J gene segments, CDR3 sequences were aligned to IMGT reference sequences. Each retained sequence needed at least a six-nucleotide match to both a V gene segment and a J gene segment. Rearrangements were classified as productive when the CDR3 lacked stop codons and remained in frame with V and J, and all other rearrangements were classified as non-productive. CDR3 was defined according to IMGT convention as the region running from the second conserved V-encoded cysteine to the conserved J-encoded phenylalanine. Sequences without an unambiguous match to a single V gene segment were excluded from the earlier analysis of about 600 of the donors. In an earlier analysis of almost 600 of the donors, a V segment was called functional when productive rearrangements were above 56.7%, and segregating when the standard deviation between donors exceeded 5%. To diagnose cytomegalovirus status from the catalog of TCR beta chain sequences, a statistical classification framework was built. A later analysis assigned V and J genes by comparing TCR nucleotide sequences with IMGT/GENE-DB human TR gene sequences. The TCRdist pipeline was used in a later analysis to assign CDR3 sequences and most-parsimonious VDJ recombination scenarios. In a later analysis, each TCR beta chain was defined by its CDR3 amino acid sequence together with its V-gene family, and reads lacking a unique V-gene family were excluded. To address suspected cross-contamination and a sequencing artifact, a later analysis removed 592 highly shared, low-generation-probability nucleotide sequences. For each public chain, a later analysis derived a clonal expansion index from normalized ranks of inferred template counts within each repertoire. A later analysis computed generation probabilities with a VDJ recombination model fitted to out-of-frame rearrangements, and checked the results against IGoR. A later analysis scored TCR-TCR, TCR-HLA and TCR-CMV co-occurrence with hypergeometric tests, applying a repertoire-size bias correction to TCR pairs. In a later analysis, false discovery rates were estimated by permuting HLA or CMV assignments 20 times. In a later analysis, co-occurring TCRs were grouped with DBSCAN, and TCRdist sequence similarity was added when clustering was performed within HLA-allele-positive subsets. Co-occurrence clustering excluded repertoires with fewer than 30,000 or more than 120,000 public chains, plus five with anomalous nucleotide sharing. TCRdb holds this immuneACCESS table with in-frame rearrangements only. Some clones are missing; in checked studies, unresolved V genes explain under half, and the rest has no known cause. That table furnishes V, J and clone size, whereas the DNA furnished D and trimming. Across this sample there are around 200,000 clones, with 55% to 65% seen only once. Jointly, the top ten make up 2.5% to 3% of the sample.

The cohort was made up of around 720 healthy bone marrow donors. All cohort members were sampled while nominally healthy, although unrecorded immune exposures were likely present. The donor tested CMV seronegative and was one of the 352 seronegative cohort members. A peripheral blood sample was collected from each donor, and TCR beta sequencing was performed on peripheral blood mononuclear cells. Genomic DNA was extracted from the blood cell samples with the Qiagen DNeasy Blood Extraction Kit. CDR1 and CDR2 are drawn from the germline V gene: SNHLY, FYNNEI. The CDR3 contains 15 residues, cysteine and phenylalanine counted. Only the CDR3 DNA stays, 45 bases, in frame from base 1. Germline trimming amounts to 2 bases on V and 1 base on J, with 1 as the count of junction bases outside the gene matches.

The sequence is built from TRBV2 and TRBJ2-3, with 9 middle bases fitting TRBD1. The specimen sequenced was PBMCs. The TCR comes from a man aged 35-49 years in good health and CMV-seronegative. The CDR3: CASSERTGGTDTQYF. The nucleotide sequence reads TGTGCCAGCAGTGAAAGGACAGGGGGCACAGATACGCAGTATTTT.